This T cell receptor (beta chain) was recovered during a study of blood T cell repertoires in COVID-19. Germline CDR1 SNHLY, CDR2 FYNNEI. This CDR3 comprises 15 residues. Trimming stripped 1 base from V and 4 bases from J, with 11 bases between. Profiled with immunoSEQ multiplex PCR; TCRdb holds only in-frame clones, not every one. The data hold 25,000 to 35,000 clones, with more than 90% observed a single time. This sequence was found in a man between 65 and 79 years old with active or convalescent COVID-19. This chain connects TRBV2 to TRBJ1-3, with D tentatively TRBD1 (6 bases). What was sequenced was peripheral blood. CDR3 protein: CASSEEGVGGNTIYF. The CDR3 DNA follows: TGTGCCAGCAGTGAAGAGGGGGTCGGGGGAAACACCATATATTTT.